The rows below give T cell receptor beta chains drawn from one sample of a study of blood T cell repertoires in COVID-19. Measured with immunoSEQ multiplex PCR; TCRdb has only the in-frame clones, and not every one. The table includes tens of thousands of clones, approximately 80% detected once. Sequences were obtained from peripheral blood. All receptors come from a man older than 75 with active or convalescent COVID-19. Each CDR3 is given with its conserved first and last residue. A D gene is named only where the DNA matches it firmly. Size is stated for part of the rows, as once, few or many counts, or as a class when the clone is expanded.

CASSLTGDYGYTF | TGTGCCAGCAGCTTGACAGGGGACTATGGCTACACCTTC | - | TRBV6-5 | TRBD1 | TRBJ1-2
CASSLVAASAYEQYF | TGTGCCAGCAGCTTAGTAGCAGCCTCAGCGTACGAGCAGTACTTC | - | TRBV7-2 | - | TRBJ2-7
CAWSVRTVSYEQYF | TGTGCCTGGAGTGTACGCACAGTCTCCTACGAGCAGTACTTC | - | TRBV30 | - | TRBJ2-7
CASSRLAGVNTGELFF | TGTGCCAGTAGTAGGTTAGCGGGAGTGAACACCGGGGAGCTGTTTTTT | - | TRBV19 | TRBD2 | TRBJ2-2
CASSSQAPTEAFF | TGTGCCAGCAGCTCACAGGCTCCCACTGAAGCTTTCTTT | - | TRBV3-1/TRBV3-2 | - | TRBJ1-1
CASSSSDRGLAFF | TGTGCCAGCAGTTCGTCGGACAGGGGGCTTGCTTTCTTT | - | TRBV6-5 | TRBD1 | TRBJ1-1
CASRRTGGQFVDTQYF | TGTGCCAGTAGAAGGACAGGCGGCCAATTTGTGGATACGCAGTATTTT | - | TRBV19 | TRBD1 | TRBJ2-3
CASSEAGLAGFDEYF | TGTGCCAGCAGTGAAGCCGGACTAGCGGGGTTCGATGAGTACTTC | once | TRBV6-1 | TRBD2 | TRBJ2-5
CASSLAARSEQFF | TGTGCCAGCAGCCTCGCCGCGCGGTCTGAGCAGTTCTTC | - | TRBV11-3 | - | TRBJ2-1
CSASDRNEQFF | TGCAGTGCAAGCGACAGGAATGAGCAGTTCTTC | - | TRBV20-1 | - | TRBJ2-1
CASSILGLANEKLFF | TGTGCCAGTAGTATATTGGGGCTGGCTAATGAAAAACTGTTTTTT | - | TRBV19 | - | TRBJ1-4
CASSLGGQAAYEQYF | TGTGCCAGCAGCTTAGGTGGACAGGCGGCCTACGAGCAGTACTTC | - | TRBV7-8 | TRBD1 | TRBJ2-7
CASSVTRDTQYF | TGTGCCAGTAGTGTAACTCGGGATACGCAGTATTTT | once | TRBV19 | - | TRBJ2-3